One sample yielded the 29 T cell receptor beta chains listed below, sequenced in a study of identical twins. MiXCR, applied by TCRdb to the 5' RACE reads, yields one record per CDR3 protein. Counted here are around 530,000 distinct CDR3 sequences, roughly 15% occurring once; the ten biggest clones make up around 0.4%. These data also formed part of another study, on yellow fever vaccine responses in identical twins.

Input material: CD4+ T cells sorted from blood. These receptors were obtained from a woman aged 18 to 35 in good health.

There are many counts of this clonotype. This chain joins TRBV12-3 or TRBV12-4 and TRBJ1-5; D is uncertain. Trimming stripped 6 bases from V and 3 bases from J, with 6 bases between. The CDR3 is 12 amino acids. The CDR3 region is CASSLFNQPQHF. CDR3 bases: TGTGCCAGCAGCCTTTTCAATCAGCCCCAGCATTTT.

This clonotype has more than one count but fewer than ten. The rearrangement links TRBV28 to TRBJ2-3; D gene uncertain. CDR1 and CDR2 from the germline V gene are MDHEN and SYDVKM. Trimming pared 5 bases from V and 8 bases from J, leaving 11 bases between. This CDR3 region has 12 residues. DNA for the CDR3: TGTGCCAGCAGTCCACCTTCAGTTACGCAGTATTTT. Amino acid sequence: CASSPPSVTQYF. The variable domain in full, completed from reference TRBV28 and TRBJ2-3, reads DVKVTQSSRYLVKRTGEKVFLECVQDMDHENMFWYRQDPGLGLRLIYFSYDVKMKEKGDIPEGYSVSREKKERFSLILESASTNQTSMYLCASSPPSVTQYFGPGTRLTVL.

This chain joins TRBV12-3 or TRBV12-4 and TRBJ1-5; D gene unclear. This CDR3 has 13 amino acids. With 7 bases removed from V and 1 base from J, the gap between germline ends came to 8 bases. CDR3 amino acids: CASTKNSNQPQHF. Here the CDR3 DNA reads TGTGCCAGCACCAAGAACAGCAATCAGCCCCAGCATTTT.

This clonotype was found a few times. The chain couples TRBV19 to TRBJ2-2, with a weak D call TRBD1 (6 bases). This CDR3 has 15 amino acids. The germline gives CDR1 LNHDA, CDR2 SQIVND (reference sequence). V lost 8 bases to trimming and J lost 0 bases, with 13 bases between them. This CDR3 is CASQRTATNTGELFF. In nucleotides, the CDR3 is TGTGCCAGTCAGCGGACAGCGACGAACACCGGGGAGCTGTTTTTT.

This clonotype appeared a few times. J is TRBJ2-5 and V is TRBV20-1; 12 bases line up with TRBD2. The CDR3 runs 16 residues. V lost 3 bases to trimming and J lost 0 bases; unmatched junction nucleotides: 5. CDR1 is DFQATT and CDR2 is SNEGSKA in the germline V gene (reference sequence). The CDR3 DNA sequence: TGCAGTGCTAGGCCTCCTAGCGGGGGGGACCAAGAGACCCAGTACTTC. This translates into CSARPPSGGDQETQYF.

This clonotype has just a few counts. The chain is built from TRBV29-1 and TRBJ2-2; TRBD2 agrees at 13 bases. Per germline, CDR1 SQVTM and CDR2 ANQGSEA. The CDR3 spans 17 residues. V gave up 5 bases and J gave up 3 bases; unmatched junction bases: 9. CDR3 coding DNA: TGCAGCGTTCGCATTTGGACTAGCGGGAGTGACACCGGGGAGCTGTTTTTT. Translation gives CSVRIWTSGSDTGELFF.

In its sample, this clonotype was seen a few times. The J gene is TRBJ2-3, the V gene TRBV15, with D perhaps given as TRBD1 or TRBD2 (5 bases each). This CDR3 has 14 residues. Germline assignment: CDR1 LNHNV and CDR2 YYDKDF (reference sequence). V was trimmed by 1 base and J by 3 bases, leaving 8 bases between them. CDR3 residues: CATSRGGITDTQYF. For the CDR3, the DNA is TGTGCCACCAGCAGAGGGGGGATTACAGATACGCAGTATTTT.

The table lists this clonotype with a few counts. The chain links TRBV7-3 to TRBJ2-2; no clear D gene. The germline V and J ends were trimmed by 3 bases and 5 bases, with 7 bases remaining between them. Germline V gives CDR1 SGHTA, CDR2 FQGTGA. This CDR3 has 13 residues. This CDR3 reads CASSFPRTGELFF. The CDR3 DNA sequence: TGTGCCAGCAGCTTCCCTCGTACCGGGGAGCTGTTTTTT.

The rearrangement joins TRBV20-1 to TRBJ2-2; 7 positions agree with TRBD2. Germline V gives CDR1 DFQATT, CDR2 SNEGSKA (reference sequence). This CDR3 is 17 amino acids long. V gave up 6 bases and J gave up 3 bases; unmatched junction bases: 16. CDR3 loop: CSARGRRRENYTGELFF. The CDR3 region has the DNA TGCAGTGCCCGTGGTCGACGGCGGGAGAATTACACCGGGGAGCTGTTTTTT.

This chain joins TRBV4-1 and TRBJ2-5; D may be TRBD2 (5 bases). Germline V lookup: CDR1 MGHRA, CDR2 YSYEKL. Between the trimmed V and J ends, which lost 3 bases and 5 bases, there was a span of 10 bases. This CDR3 has 13 amino acids. CDR3 amino acids: CASSQILGETQYF. The CDR3 DNA reads TGCGCCAGCAGCCAGATACTAGGGGAGACCCAGTACTTC.

The rearrangement joins TRBV28 to TRBJ2-1; D may be TRBD1 (5 bases). From germline, CDR1 is MDHEN and CDR2 SYDVKM. The V end lost 5 bases, the J end lost 3 bases, and 11 bases lay between the germline ends. This CDR3 region has 14 residues. The CDR3 loop is CASSRGNSYNEQFF. The CDR3 region has the DNA TGTGCCAGCAGTAGGGGAAACAGCTACAATGAGCAGTTCTTC.

The V gene is TRBV10-3, the J gene TRBJ2-1; D possibly matches TRBD1 or TRBD2 (5 bases each). CDR3 length: 16 residues. Deletions cut 4 bases from V and 10 bases from J, with 23 bases between. Germline V CDR1 and CDR2: ENHRY, SYGVKD. Written as DNA, the CDR3 is TGTGCCATCAGTGGGTCTGGGGGTTCTGACGCTAAAGAGCAGTTCTTC. This translates into CAISGSGGSDAKEQFF.

The chain links TRBV5-1 to TRBJ2-5, with 9 positions matching TRBD1. CDR3 length: 14 amino acids. The germline gives CDR1 SGHRS, CDR2 YFSETQ. V shed 0 bases, J shed 4 bases, and the junction held 1 base outside the gene matches. The CDR3 region is CASSLGDRAETQYF. The CDR3 nucleotides are TGCGCCAGCAGCTTGGGGGACAGGGCAGAGACCCAGTACTTC.

This clonotype occurred many times. The CDR3 is CSASPGGNQPQHF. The CDR3 DNA reads as TGCAGTGCTAGTCCAGGGGGCAATCAGCCCCAGCATTTT. J is TRBJ1-5 and V is TRBV20-1; the D gene is possibly TRBD1 (6 bases). The ends were cut back, 3 bases at V and 2 bases at J, with 8 bases in the middle. The germline CDR1 and CDR2 sequences are DFQATT and SNEGSKA (reference sequence). The CDR3 spans 13 residues.

The V gene is TRBV15, the J gene TRBJ2-3, with D hard to call. The CDR3 is 14 residues long. V lost 0 bases and J lost 4, with 8 bases in between. The germline V gene has CDR1 LNHNV and CDR2 YYDKDF (reference sequence). CDR3 sequence (DNA): TGTGCCACCAGCAGAGATGGTAGACCAGATACGCAGTATTTT. Residues: CATSRDGRPDTQYF.

V is TRBV6-6 and J is TRBJ2-1; D remains ambiguous. From germline, CDR1 is MNHNY and CDR2 SVGAGI (reference sequence). Trimming stripped 2 bases from V and 3 bases from J, with 5 bases between. The CDR3 is 13 residues long. The CDR3 loop is CASSYEDYNEQFF. CDR3 nucleotide sequence: TGTGCCAGCAGTTACGAGGACTACAATGAGCAGTTCTTC.

This clonotype was counted only a few times. The V and J genes are TRBV10-3 and TRBJ2-3; TRBD1 matches 9 bases. There are 16 residues in the CDR3. The V and J ends lost 7 bases and 4 bases, in that order; junction bases with no gene match: 12. CDR1 and CDR2 from the germline V gene are ENHRY and SYGVKD. This chain's CDR3 is CAITDLQGAPPDTQYF. The DNA of the CDR3 is TGTGCCATCACCGACCTACAGGGGGCCCCCCCAGATACGCAGTATTTT.

This clonotype has only a few counts. This chain joins TRBV11-2 and TRBJ2-1; TRBD2 agrees at 7 bases. CDR3 size: 15 residues. Looked up from germline, CDR1 is SGHAT and CDR2 is FQNNGV. V was pared by 3 bases and J by 7 bases, with 9 bases of the junction left unmatched. CDR3 protein: CASSFGLVRGNEQFF. The CDR3 coding sequence is TGTGCCAGCAGCTTTGGACTAGTGAGGGGAAATGAGCAGTTCTTC. The whole variable domain, remainder taken from reference TRBV11-2 and TRBJ2-1, is EAGVAQSPRYKIIEKRQSVAFWCNPISGHATLYWYQQILGQGPKLLIQFQNNGVVDDSQLPKDRFSAERLKGVDSTLKIQPAKLEDSAVYLCASSFGLVRGNEQFFGPGTRLTVL.

This clonotype occurred many times. The V and J genes are TRBV12-3 or TRBV12-4 and TRBJ1-1, with D maybe TRBD1 (5 bases). This CDR3 spans 13 amino acids. V was cut by 3 bases and J by 6 bases, with 11 bases left in between. CDR3 nucleotide sequence: TGTGCCAGCAGTTTCAGGGTAGAGGCTGAAGCTTTCTTT. Its protein product is CASSFRVEAEAFF.

This clonotype was detected ten times or more. This chain uses TRBV29-1 with TRBJ2-2; TRBD1 might be the D (6 bases). Germline CDR1 is SQVTM and CDR2 is ANQGSEA. The CDR3 has 14 residues. V shed 5 bases and J shed 4 bases, with 14 bases lying between them. This CDR3 reads CSVRPIQGTGELFF. The CDR3 bases are TGCAGCGTTAGGCCGATACAGGGCACCGGGGAGCTGTTTTTT.

This clonotype has only a few counts. J is TRBJ2-1 and V is TRBV7-2; D might be TRBD2 (5 bases). The CDR3 totals 17 residues. V was trimmed by 1 base and J by 6 bases, leaving 19 bases between them. Germline-derived CDR1 and CDR2 are SGHTA and FQGNSA. CDR3 DNA sequence: TGTGCCAGCAGCTTAGTTCCAATAGTAAGCGGCGGCAATGAGCAGTTCTTC. Translation gives CASSLVPIVSGGNEQFF.

This clonotype has just a few counts. The chain is built from TRBV2 and TRBJ1-5, with D tentatively TRBD1 (6 bases). With 4 bases removed from V and 4 bases from J, the gap between germline ends came to 14 bases. Germline CDR1 is SNHLY and CDR2 is FYNNEI. The CDR3 has 15 amino acids. The CDR3 region is CASSVGQGRNQPQHF. The CDR3 DNA is TGTGCCAGCAGTGTAGGGCAGGGGCGAAATCAGCCCCAGCATTTT. The full variable domain, rest sourced from reference TRBV2 and TRBJ1-5, is EPEVTQTPSHQVTQMGQEVILRCVPISNHLYFYWYRQILGQKVEFLVSFYNNEISEKSEIFDDQFSVERPDGSNFTLKIRSTKLEDSAMYFCASSVGQGRNQPQHFGDGTRLSIL.

A few counts support this clonotype. The V gene is TRBV24-1, the J gene TRBJ2-3, with a possible D match to TRBD1 (6 bases). V dropped 7 bases and J dropped 4 bases, with 14 bases sitting between them. CDR1 KGHDR and CDR2 SFDVKD come from the germline V gene. The CDR3 has 14 residues. The CDR3 sequence is CATSRNRAPDTQYF. DNA for the CDR3: TGTGCCACCAGCCGGAACAGGGCGCCAGATACGCAGTATTTT.

V is TRBV20-1 and J is TRBJ1-3; D remains unclear. The length of the CDR3 is 15 residues. Looked up from germline, CDR1 is DFQATT and CDR2 is SNEGSKA (reference sequence). With 1 base removed from V and 2 bases from J, the gap between germline ends came to 12 bases. The CDR3 DNA reads TGCAGTGCTAGAGTACGGACCGCCCCTGGAAACACCATATATTTT. The encoded protein is CSARVRTAPGNTIYF.

This rearrangement joins TRBV20-1 to TRBJ1-4, with unresolved D. This CDR3 has 14 residues. Germline assignment: CDR1 DFQATT and CDR2 SNEGSKA (reference sequence). Between the trimmed V and J ends, which lost 1 base and 4 bases, there was a span of 10 bases. In DNA, the CDR3 is TGCAGTGCTAGAGGGAGGGCCTTTAATGAAAAACTGTTTTTT. Translation: CSARGRAFNEKLFF.

This clonotype was detected only a few times. The chain links TRBV7-2 to TRBJ2-1; 11 bases align to TRBD2. Trimming took 5 bases from V and 12 from J; bases not matched to a gene: 18. Germline V gives CDR1 SGHTA, CDR2 FQGNSA. The CDR3 is 17 residues long. The CDR3 spells CASSTRPKFSGGAAQFF. Here the CDR3 DNA reads TGTGCCAGCAGCACAAGACCCAAATTTAGCGGGGGGGCCGCGCAGTTCTTC.

The chain recombines TRBV12-3 or TRBV12-4 with TRBJ2-4; TRBD2 aligns across 12 bases. Trimming took 7 bases from V and 10 from J; bases not matched to a gene: 11. The CDR3 has 15 residues. CDR3 bases: TGTGCCAGCAAGCCTAGACTAGCGGGAGTTAGGATTCAGTACTTC. Translated, it gives CASKPRLAGVRIQYF.

CDR3 amino acids: CSARTPGQGRVTQYF. In nucleotides, the CDR3 is TGCAGTGCTCGTACACCGGGACAGGGACGAGTGACCCAGTACTTC. The gene calls are TRBV20-1 and TRBJ2-5; the match to TRBD1 covers 9 bases. J gave up 7 bases and V 5 bases, and 14 bases lay outside the gene matches. Germline values: CDR1 DFQATT, CDR2 SNEGSKA (reference sequence). The CDR3 is made up of 15 amino acids.

The gene calls are TRBV3-1 and TRBJ2-7; D perhaps matches TRBD1 (7 bases). The V gene lost 2 bases and the J gene lost 6 bases, with 11 bases spanning the gap. This CDR3 contains 13 residues. Germline V gene sequence: CDR1 LGHDT, CDR2 YNNKEL (reference sequence). The CDR3 region is CASSQQQGGEQYF. The CDR3 nucleotides read TGTGCCAGCAGCCAACAGCAGGGGGGCGAGCAGTACTTC.